The 21 T cell receptor beta chains listed next were all sequenced from one sample in a study of blood T cells in healthy people across ages. A second roughly 6 to 12 cycle PCR used barcoded and J-beta primers. TCRdb called the 5' RACE reads again in MiXCR, with one record for every CDR3 protein. The repertoire consists of under 1,100,000 distinct CDR3 sequences, with less than 25% occurring once and the leading ten covering about 0.72%. The data also belong to a second study, concerning T cells of mothers and their children.

Sequencing used blood. These receptors were taken from a girl aged 2-10 years in good health.

This clonotype was detected a few times. The chain is built from TRBV7-6 and TRBJ2-1; tentatively, D is TRBD2 (6 bases). V lost 11 bases to trimming and J lost 7 bases, with 18 bases between them. CDR3 length: 13 amino acids. CDR1 and CDR2 (germline): SGHVS, FNYEAQ. CDR3 nucleotide sequence: TGTGCCTCAGGAGTGGAGGGCCTGAATGAGCAGTTCTTC. It is translated as CASGVEGLNEQFF.

This clonotype was counted at least ten times. This chain connects TRBV18 to TRBJ2-2, with a tentative D call TRBD2 (5 bases). Germline CDR1 KGHSH, CDR2 LQKENI. V shed 1 base and J shed 5 bases, with 11 bases lying between them. This CDR3 has 15 residues. The CDR3 nucleotides read TGTGCCAGCTCACCACATGGAGGAGATACCGGGGAGCTGTTTTTT. Translated: CASSPHGGDTGELFF.

The V gene is TRBV7-9, the J gene TRBJ2-7; TRBD2 might be the D (5 bases). Per germline, CDR1 SEHNR and CDR2 FQNEAQ (reference sequence). The CDR3 length is 12 residues. Between the trimmed V and J ends, which lost 5 bases and 6 bases, there was a span of 11 bases. CDR3 loop: CASSPRALEQYF. Written as DNA, the CDR3 is TGTGCCAGCAGCCCGAGGGCCCTCGAGCAGTACTTC. The full variable domain, completed using reference TRBV7-9 and TRBJ2-7, is DTGVSQNPRHKITKRGQNVTFRCDPISEHNRLYWYRQTLGQGPEFLTYFQNEAQLEKSRLLSDRFSAERPKGSFSTLEIQRTEQGDSAMYLCASSPRALEQYFGPGTRLTVT.

This chain uses TRBV29-1 with TRBJ2-7, with D perhaps matching TRBD1 or TRBD2 (6 bases each). Germline V gene data show CDR1 as SQVTM and CDR2 as ANQGSEA. V dropped 4 bases and J dropped 4 bases, with 17 bases sitting between them. The CDR3 runs to 14 residues. The CDR3 loop is CSVVFFGGPYEQYF. The DNA for the CDR3 is TGCAGCGTTGTGTTTTTTGGGGGGCCGTACGAGCAGTACTTC.

The sample holds a few counts of this clonotype. V is TRBV10-3 and J is TRBJ2-6; 7 positions match TRBD1. Germline V CDR1 and CDR2: ENHRY, SYGVKD. The CDR3 sequence is 21 residues long. After removal of 7 bases from V and 1 base from J, the junction contained 22 bases not matched to a gene. The CDR3 DNA is TGTGCCATCAACGCACACGCCGCTGGGACAGCCAAAAATTCTGGGGCCAACGTCCTGACTTTC. It specifies CAINAHAAGTAKNSGANVLTF.

This clonotype has only a few counts. The gene calls are TRBV20-1 and TRBJ2-7, with 8 bases that match TRBD1. V lost 0 bases and J lost 7; bases outside the gene matches: 14. Germline assignment: CDR1 DFQATT and CDR2 SNEGSKA (reference sequence). This CDR3 comprises 16 residues. Here the CDR3 DNA reads TGCAGTGCTAGAGATCGATTTACGGACAGGGTGTGGGAGCAGTACTTC. It encodes CSARDRFTDRVWEQYF.

Turning to this clonotype: Without the conserved terminal phenylalanine or tryptophan, this CDR3 likely stems from a read error. The limits of the CDR3 on the DNA are not certain, so only TCRdb's listed CDR3 is given. J is TRBJ2-7 and V is TRBV7-6; the D call of TRBD1 is as the table states it, not checked on the DNA. Germline CDR1 SGHVS, CDR2 FNYEAQ. With termini counted, the CDR3 has 10 amino acids. CDR3 protein: CASSLDMRGI.

This clonotype was found once. The chain employs TRBV7-2 and TRBJ1-4, with D possibly being TRBD1 (5 bases). Deletions cut 4 bases from V and 7 bases from J, with 13 bases between. Germline-derived CDR1 and CDR2 are SGHTA and FQGNSA. This CDR3 contains 14 residues. This CDR3 is CASSSLSGGEKLFF. CDR3 in DNA: TGTGCCAGCAGCTCTCTATCGGGGGGTGAAAAACTGTTTTTT.

V is TRBV10-3 and J is TRBJ2-5, with TRBD1 as a possible D gene (6 bases). Per germline, CDR1 ENHRY and CDR2 SYGVKD. The V gene lost 5 bases and the J gene lost 5 bases, with 12 bases spanning the gap. The CDR3 totals 13 residues. Here the CDR3 reads CAISSRGGETQYF. The CDR3 nucleotides read TGTGCCATCAGTTCCAGGGGCGGCGAGACCCAGTACTTC.

V usage is TRBV20-1 and J usage is TRBJ2-5; 11 bases fit TRBD2. TRBJ2-7 matches the DNA end more closely, so the J call is doubtful. Germline CDR1 reads DFQATT; CDR2 reads SNEGSKA (reference sequence). CDR3 size: 14 residues. The CDR3 DNA reads TGCAGTGCTAGAGTACTAGCGGGGGCCTACGAGCAGTACTTC. It yields the protein CSARVLAGAYEQYF.

The rearrangement uses TRBV6-5 and TRBJ2-5, with D possibly being TRBD1 (5 bases). Germline V CDR1 and CDR2: MNHEY, SVGAGI. The CDR3 consists of 15 residues. Trimming cost V 0 bases and J 0 bases, with 8 bases left between them. The CDR3: CASSYSFRDQETQYF. The CDR3 DNA follows: TGTGCCAGCAGTTACTCGTTCAGGGACCAAGAGACCCAGTACTTC.

This clonotype was seen a handful of times. The J gene is TRBJ1-2, the V gene TRBV29-1, with 8 bases fitting TRBD1. CDR3 length equals 14 residues. Trimming removed 3 bases from V and 8 bases from J; junction bases left unmatched: 11. Per the germline V gene, CDR1 is SQVTM and CDR2 is ANQGSEA. In DNA, the CDR3 is TGCAGCGTTGATTTTGACAGGGGAGGAACGGGCTACACCTTC. This translates into CSVDFDRGGTGYTF.

This sequence joins TRBV29-1 and TRBJ1-1, with no clear D. V gave up 4 bases and J gave up 0 bases, with 9 bases separating them. The CDR3 totals 13 residues. CDR1 and CDR2 from the germline V gene are SQVTM and ANQGSEA. CDR3 amino acids: CSVGLRMNTEAFF. Written as DNA, the CDR3 is TGCAGCGTTGGTCTGAGAATGAACACTGAAGCTTTCTTT.

A few counts support this clonotype. This chain connects TRBV6-2 or TRBV6-3 to TRBJ2-7, with D possibly TRBD1 on 5 matching bases. The CDR3 extends over 15 amino acids. Trimming removed 5 bases at V and 2 bases at J, with 16 bases between. Germline-derived CDR1 and CDR2 are MNHEY and SVGEGT. The CDR3 nucleotides are TGTGCCAGCAGTCCCCGGGTCCTGGGGCCCTACGAGCAGTACTTC. Translating gives CASSPRVLGPYEQYF.

The chain employs TRBV19 and TRBJ2-1; D is undetermined. CDR1 and CDR2 (germline): LNHDA, SQIVND (reference sequence). V lost 6 bases to trimming and J lost 7 bases, with 7 bases between them. CDR3 length equals 11 residues. The chain's CDR3 is CASRDGNEQFF. The DNA of the CDR3 is TGTGCCAGTAGGGACGGGAATGAGCAGTTCTTC. Based on the CDR3 plus reference TRBV19 and TRBJ2-1, the full variable domain is DGGITQSPKYLFRKEGQNVTLSCEQNLNHDAMYWYRQDPGQGLRLIYYSQIVNDFQKGDIAEGYSVSREKKESFPLTVTSAQKNPTAFYLCASRDGNEQFFGPGTRLTVL.

This clonotype was recorded at least ten times. V usage is TRBV12-3 or TRBV12-4 and J usage is TRBJ2-1, with 11 positions matching TRBD2. V was pared by 7 bases and J by 10 bases, with 9 bases of the junction left unmatched. The CDR3 runs 14 residues. This chain's CDR3 is CASTLAGGRGEQFF. The CDR3 DNA is TGTGCCAGCACCCTAGCGGGGGGCCGAGGGGAGCAGTTCTTC.

Note on this clonotype: Its ends do not fully match the called genes, so a read error is possible. The V call is TRBV7-2, the J call TRBJ1-4, with 9 bases matching TRBD1. Germline CDR1 is SGHTA and CDR2 is FQGNSA. CDR3 size: 14 residues. The CDR3 DNA sequence: TGTGCCAGCAGCTTAGCGACAGGGGGAGAAAAACGGTTTTTT. Residues: CASSLATGGEKRFF. Full variable domain (missing parts from reference TRBV7-2 and TRBJ1-4): GAGVSQSPSNKVTEKGKDVELRCDPISGHTALYWYRQSLGQGLEFLIYFQGNSAPDKSGLPSDRFSAERTGGSVSTLTIQRTQQEDSAVYLCASSLATGGEKRFFGSGTQLSVL.

The chain has TRBV20-1 and TRBJ2-7; 9 bases map to TRBD1. Trimming took 5 bases from V and 3 from J; bases not matched to a gene: 5. Per the germline V gene, CDR1 is DFQATT and CDR2 is SNEGSKA (reference sequence). The CDR3 runs to 13 residues. The CDR3 DNA reads TGCAGTGCTGGGGAGACAGGGGGCTACGAGCAGTACTTC. Residues: CSAGETGGYEQYF.

This chain uses TRBV12-3 or TRBV12-4 with TRBJ2-1; 8 nucleotides line up with TRBD2. The V gene end was trimmed by 4 bases and the J gene end by 6 bases; junction bases not matched to a gene: 5. This CDR3 is 14 amino acids long. The DNA of the CDR3 is TGTGCCAGCAGTTCCCGGGAGGGCCGCAATGAGCAGTTCTTC. Translating gives CASSSREGRNEQFF.

As for this clonotype: One end of the junction fails to match germline, which may point to a read error. This chain links TRBV27 with TRBJ2-1, with unresolved D. Matching the DNA end better, TRBJ2-7 makes the J call doubtful. CDR3 length: 14 amino acids. CDR1 is MNHEY, CDR2 SMNVEV, per germline (reference sequence). The CDR3 region is CASSKRAGSYEQYF. In DNA form, the CDR3 reads TGCGCCAGCAGTAAAAGGGCAGGTTCCTACGAGCAGTACTTC.

This clonotype has just a few counts. The chain couples TRBV5-1 to TRBJ2-5; D is unclear. There are 15 residues in the CDR3. The V and J ends lost 1 base and 1 base respectively, with 11 bases between them. Germline V CDR1 and CDR2: SGHRS, YFSETQ. The CDR3 reads CASSLNVGPQETQYF. CDR3 coding DNA: TGCGCCAGCAGCTTGAACGTGGGCCCCCAAGAGACCCAGTACTTC. The complete variable domain, with remaining parts taken from reference TRBV5-1 and TRBJ2-5, reads KAGVTQTPRYLIKTRGQQVTLSCSPISGHRSVSWYQQTPGQGLQFLFEYFSETQRNKGNFPGRFSGRQFSNSRSEMNVSTLELGDSALYLCASSLNVGPQETQYFGPGTRLLVL.